Each of the 16 T cell receptor beta chains below was sequenced from the same sample in a study of T cell changes during pregnancy in multiple sclerosis. Only in-frame clones appear in the TCRdb table, and some are missing; sequencing was by immunoSEQ multiplex PCR. The sample carries about 41,000 clones, more than 85% recorded once. Source: CD8+ T cells from peripheral blood mononuclear cells, taken in the third trimester of pregnancy. These receptors originate from a female donor with multiple sclerosis, enrolled in a pregnancy study.

The chain carries TRBV19 and TRBJ1-1; D may be TRBD1 (6 bases). CDR1 and CDR2 (germline): LNHDA, SQIVND (reference sequence). CDR3 length equals 14 residues. V gave up 9 bases and J gave up 2 bases, with 16 bases separating them. This chain's CDR3 is CASSRGRTNTEAFF. The CDR3, as DNA: TGTGCCAGCTCCAGGGGAAGGACCAACACTGAAGCTTTCTTT.

This chain uses TRBV19 with TRBJ2-2; D remains ambiguous. From germline, CDR1 is LNHDA and CDR2 SQIVND (reference sequence). V gave up 7 bases and J gave up 3 bases, with 12 bases separating them. This CDR3 region has 14 residues. The CDR3 is CASKGAADTGELFF. The CDR3 nucleotides read TGTGCCAGTAAAGGAGCTGCGGACACCGGGGAGCTGTTTTTT.

The chain has TRBV6-5 and TRBJ2-7; weak D call: TRBD2 (5 bases). Germline V gives CDR1 MNHEY, CDR2 SVGAGI. The V end was cut by 2 bases, the J end by 0 bases, with 11 bases between. The CDR3 is 15 residues long. CDR3 sequence reads: CASSYGGVVSYEQYF. CDR3 coding DNA: TGTGCCAGCAGTTACGGAGGTGTGGTCTCCTACGAGCAGTACTTC.

The gene calls are TRBV29-1 and TRBJ2-2, with D perhaps matching TRBD1 (5 bases). V was cut by 4 bases and J by 1 base, with 10 bases left in between. This CDR3 has 14 residues. Looked up from germline, CDR1 is SQVTM and CDR2 is ANQGSEA. Here the CDR3 reads CSVAGYGNTGELFF. The CDR3 DNA is TGCAGCGTTGCAGGGTACGGGAACACCGGGGAGCTGTTTTTT.

By share of the sample, this clone is medium-sized. The chain has TRBV7-2 and TRBJ2-1; 9 positions agree with TRBD2. CDR1 and CDR2 (germline): SGHTA, FQGNSA. The V segment lost 0 bases and the J segment 7 bases; nucleotides outside the gene matches: 10. The CDR3 extends over 17 amino acids. The CDR3 reads CASSLALILAGFNEQFF. CDR3 DNA: TGTGCCAGCAGCTTAGCGCTGATACTAGCGGGCTTTAATGAGCAGTTCTTC.

The chain joins TRBV7-9 to TRBJ2-5, with 10 bases aligning to TRBD2. Germline CDR1 and CDR2: SEHNR and FQNEAQ (reference sequence). V trimming: 5 bases; J trimming: 1 base; junction bases outside the gene matches: 13. This CDR3 region has 18 residues. The CDR3 spells CASSELHLLAGFQETQYF. The CDR3 DNA is TGTGCCAGCAGCGAACTCCATCTACTAGCGGGGTTCCAAGAGACCCAGTACTTC.

The V gene is TRBV27, the J gene TRBJ2-1, with a tentative D call TRBD1 (6 bases). From germline, CDR1 is MNHEY and CDR2 SMNVEV (reference sequence). The V and J ends lost 3 bases and 4 bases respectively, with 7 bases between them. This CDR3 has 13 amino acids. Here the CDR3 DNA reads TGTGCCAGCAGTTTGGGGACATACAATGAGCAGTTCTTC. It is translated as CASSLGTYNEQFF.

The chain couples TRBV7-3 to TRBJ2-1, with 13 bases that match TRBD2. V gave up 5 bases and J gave up 4 bases; unmatched junction bases: 2. The CDR3 extends over 15 amino acids. CDR1 is SGHTA, CDR2 FQGTGA, per germline. The CDR3 sequence: CASSEGLAGYNEQFF. Here the CDR3 DNA reads TGTGCCAGCAGCGAGGGACTAGCGGGGTACAATGAGCAGTTCTTC. Full variable domain (rest looked up from reference TRBV7-3 and TRBJ2-1): GAGVSQTPSNKVTEKGKYVELRCDPISGHTALYWYRQSLGQGPEFLIYFQGTGAADDSGLPNDRFFAVRPEGSVSTLKIQRTERGDSAVYLCASSEGLAGYNEQFFGPGTRLTVL.

The genes are TRBV19 and TRBJ1-5; no clear D. Germline CDR1 reads LNHDA; CDR2 reads SQIVND (reference sequence). V lost 5 bases to trimming and J lost 2 bases, with 10 bases between them. This CDR3 comprises 14 residues. In nucleotides, the CDR3 is TGTGCCAGTAGTCCGGGTGAGGGCAATCAGCCCCAGCATTTT. Encoded protein: CASSPGEGNQPQHF.

V is TRBV28 and J is TRBJ2-7; D might be TRBD1 (6 bases). There are 14 residues in the CDR3. Germline V gene data show CDR1 as MDHEN and CDR2 as SYDVKM. The ends were cut back, 3 bases at V and 0 bases at J, with 9 bases in the middle. The DNA for the CDR3 is TGTGCCAGCAGTTTGACAGGCGACTCCTACGAGCAGTACTTC. This translates into CASSLTGDSYEQYF.

The chain uses TRBV27 and TRBJ2-1; 10 bases agree with TRBD2. The CDR3 is made up of 14 amino acids. The V gene's germline CDR1 is MNHEY and CDR2 SMNVEV (reference sequence). Germline trimming cut 7 bases from V and 4 bases from J; bases unmatched to any gene: 4. The CDR3 sequence: CASTSGGGYNEQFF. CDR3 bases: TGTGCCAGCACTAGCGGGGGCGGGTACAATGAGCAGTTCTTC.

The V and J genes are TRBV25-1 and TRBJ1-1, with 7 positions matching TRBD1. Losses at the gene ends were 1 base for V and 9 bases for J; bases not matched to a gene: 5. Germline CDR1 is MGHDK and CDR2 is SYGVNS. The CDR3 has 13 residues. The CDR3 DNA reads TGTGCCAGCAGTGAATTGGGGGACAGTAAAGCTTTCTTT. It is translated as CASSELGDSKAFF.

This sequence joins TRBV27 and TRBJ2-7; 7 positions agree with TRBD2. V was pared by 4 bases and J by 5 bases, with 8 bases of the junction left unmatched. CDR3 length: 14 residues. Germline assignment: CDR1 MNHEY and CDR2 SMNVEV (reference sequence). The CDR3 region is CASSWEGLSHEQYF. The CDR3 nucleotides are TGTGCCAGCAGTTGGGAGGGGTTATCCCACGAGCAGTACTTC.

This sequence joins TRBV4-1 and TRBJ2-3; D unclear. This CDR3 spans 15 amino acids. The germline CDR1 and CDR2 sequences are MGHRA and YSYEKL. V was pared by 4 bases and J by 0 bases, with 11 bases between. CDR3 in amino acids: CASSLEPGSTDTQYF. CDR3 nucleotide sequence: TGCGCCAGCAGCCTGGAGCCGGGTAGCACAGATACGCAGTATTTT.

The chain joins TRBV2 to TRBJ1-2; 7 bases are a match to TRBD1. The ends lost 8 bases at V and 12 bases at J; junction bases unmatched: 21. The CDR3 extends over 15 amino acids. Germline CDR1 SNHLY, CDR2 FYNNEI. The CDR3 DNA reads TGTGCCAGCCCGCTACGGGACAGACCCTCTATTATCAACACCTTC. Amino acid sequence: CASPLRDRPSIINTF.

V gene TRBV15 combines with J gene TRBJ2-3; D is possibly TRBD2 (5 bases). Germline-derived CDR1 and CDR2 are LNHNV and YYDKDF (reference sequence). Trimming took off 5 bases at V and 1 base at J, with 13 bases between the two ends. The CDR3 contains 15 residues. The CDR3: CATSPRTRGTDTQYF. DNA of the CDR3: TGTGCCACCAGCCCCCGGACTCGGGGCACAGATACGCAGTATTTT.